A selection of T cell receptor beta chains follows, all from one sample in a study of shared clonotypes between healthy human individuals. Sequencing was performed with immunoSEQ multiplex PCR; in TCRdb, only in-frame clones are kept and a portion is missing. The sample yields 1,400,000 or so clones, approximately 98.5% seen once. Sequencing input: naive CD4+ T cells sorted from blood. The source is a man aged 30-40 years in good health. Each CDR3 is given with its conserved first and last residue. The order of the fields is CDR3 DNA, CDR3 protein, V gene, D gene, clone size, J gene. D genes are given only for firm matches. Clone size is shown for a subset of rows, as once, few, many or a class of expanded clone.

CDR3nt: TGCAGTGCTAGCGCTGATACGCAGTATTTT
CDR3aa: CSASADTQYF
v_gene: TRBV20-1
d_gene: .
abundance: once
j_gene: TRBJ2-3

CDR3nt: TGTGCCAGCAGTGACGGCGGGTATAGCAATCAGCCCCAGCATTTT
CDR3aa: CASSDGGYSNQPQHF
v_gene: TRBV25-1
d_gene: .
abundance: once
j_gene: TRBJ1-5

CDR3nt: TGTGCCAGCAGCTTGTTACAGAATACGCAGTATTTT
CDR3aa: CASSLLQNTQYF
v_gene: TRBV7-9
d_gene: .
abundance: .
j_gene: TRBJ2-3

CDR3nt: TGCGCCAGCAGCCTTACCGACAGGGCGAACACCGGGGAGCTGTTTTTT
CDR3aa: CASSLTDRANTGELFF
v_gene: TRBV5-1
d_gene: TRBD1
abundance: .
j_gene: TRBJ2-2

CDR3nt: TGTGCCAGCTCCCCCGGGGCCATAGAGCAGTACTTC
CDR3aa: CASSPGAIEQYF
v_gene: TRBV18
d_gene: .
abundance: .
j_gene: TRBJ2-7

CDR3nt: TGTGCCAGCAGCTTACAAGGCAGGCTAGCGGGAGGCCCCGGGGAGCTGTTTTTT
CDR3aa: CASSLQGRLAGGPGELFF
v_gene: TRBV11-2
d_gene: TRBD2
abundance: .
j_gene: TRBJ2-2

CDR3nt: TGTGCCAGCAGCGTAGCGTTAATGGGGGGAACTGAAGCTTTCTTT
CDR3aa: CASSVALMGGTEAFF
v_gene: TRBV9
d_gene: .
abundance: once
j_gene: TRBJ1-1

CDR3nt: TGTGCCAGCAGCCAAATCCACAGTACCATCAGCGGTCCCCAGCATTTT
CDR3aa: CASSQIHSTISGPQHF
v_gene: TRBV14
d_gene: .
abundance: .
j_gene: TRBJ1-5

CDR3nt: TGTGCCAGCAGCCTGACCGGGACAGGGTCCTACGAGCAGTACTTC
CDR3aa: CASSLTGTGSYEQYF
v_gene: TRBV9
d_gene: TRBD1
abundance: once
j_gene: TRBJ2-7

CDR3nt: TGTGCCAGCAGCTACGGGACAGTCTCTCATGGCTACACCTTC
CDR3aa: CASSYGTVSHGYTF
v_gene: TRBV5-6
d_gene: TRBD1
abundance: .
j_gene: TRBJ1-2

CDR3nt: TGTGCCAGTAGTATTGGGACTACAGGGGGAAGCAATCAGCCCCAGCATTTT
CDR3aa: CASSIGTTGGSNQPQHF
v_gene: TRBV19
d_gene: TRBD1
abundance: .
j_gene: TRBJ1-5

CDR3nt: TGTGCCAGCAGCATGGGACAGGGAGGCTATGGCTACACCTTC
CDR3aa: CASSMGQGGYGYTF
v_gene: TRBV5-6
d_gene: TRBD1
abundance: .
j_gene: TRBJ1-2

CDR3nt: TGTGCCAGCAGTCCCCCCGGGGACGGTGAGCAGTTCTTC
CDR3aa: CASSPPGDGEQFF
v_gene: TRBV28
d_gene: .
abundance: .
j_gene: TRBJ2-1

CDR3nt: TGTGCCAGCAGTTTCGCGGGAGTAGGGGAGACCCAGTACTTC
CDR3aa: CASSFAGVGETQYF
v_gene: TRBV28
d_gene: TRBD2
abundance: .
j_gene: TRBJ2-5

CDR3nt: TGTGCCAGTACCTCGGACAGGGACTACGAGCAGTACTTC
CDR3aa: CASTSDRDYEQYF
v_gene: TRBV19
d_gene: TRBD1
abundance: .
j_gene: TRBJ2-7

CDR3nt: TGCGCCAGCAGCCCCTCTGGACCCTACGAGCAGTACTTC
CDR3aa: CASSPSGPYEQYF
v_gene: TRBV5-1
d_gene: .
abundance: .
j_gene: TRBJ2-7

CDR3nt: TGTGCCAGCAGCCCCGGGCAGCGGGATACCTACGAGCAGTACTTC
CDR3aa: CASSPGQRDTYEQYF
v_gene: TRBV7-9
d_gene: TRBD2
abundance: .
j_gene: TRBJ2-7

CDR3nt: TGTGCCAGCATGACCCCCGTCGCTGAAGCTTTCTTT
CDR3aa: CASMTPVAEAFF
v_gene: TRBV28
d_gene: .
abundance: .
j_gene: TRBJ1-1

CDR3nt: TGTGCCAGCAGTGAATTGGGAGCTAATGAAAAACTGTTTTTT
CDR3aa: CASSELGANEKLFF
v_gene: TRBV25-1
d_gene: .
abundance: .
j_gene: TRBJ1-4

CDR3nt: TGCGCCAGCACCCTACAGGGGGACTATGGCTACACCTTC
CDR3aa: CASTLQGDYGYTF
v_gene: TRBV5-1
d_gene: TRBD1
abundance: .
j_gene: TRBJ1-2

CDR3nt: TGCGCCAGCAGAGTTTCCGGGGGGCTCACCCAGTACTTC
CDR3aa: CASRVSGGLTQYF
v_gene: TRBV5-1
d_gene: .
abundance: .
j_gene: TRBJ2-5

CDR3nt: TGTGCCAGCAGCTTAGGAAGGGTCGAAGAGACCCAGTACTTC
CDR3aa: CASSLGRVEETQYF
v_gene: TRBV7-2
d_gene: .
abundance: .
j_gene: TRBJ2-5

CDR3nt: TGCGCCAGCAGTTACGGGACAGAGAACTATGGCTACACCTTC
CDR3aa: CASSYGTENYGYTF
v_gene: TRBV5-1
d_gene: TRBD1
abundance: once
j_gene: TRBJ1-2

CDR3nt: TGTGCCAGCACCCAAAGGAACAGATACTATGGCTACACCTTC
CDR3aa: CASTQRNRYYGYTF
v_gene: TRBV6-1
d_gene: .
abundance: once
j_gene: TRBJ1-2

CDR3nt: TGTGCCAGCAGCTTATGGGAAGTCGGGGAGCTGTTTTTT
CDR3aa: CASSLWEVGELFF
v_gene: TRBV7-9
d_gene: .
abundance: .
j_gene: TRBJ2-2

CDR3nt: TGTGCCTGGAGTAGGGACAGCGGGTATCCTTACAATGAGCAGTTCTTC
CDR3aa: CAWSRDSGYPYNEQFF
v_gene: TRBV30
d_gene: .
abundance: .
j_gene: TRBJ2-1

CDR3nt: TGTGCCACCAGCAGAGAGCCCCAAGGGACAGGGGGAACTGAAGCTTTCTTT
CDR3aa: CATSREPQGTGGTEAFF
v_gene: TRBV15
d_gene: TRBD1
abundance: .
j_gene: TRBJ1-1

CDR3nt: TGCGCCAGCAGCTTCGGCTTCACTGACGTCGGACACAATGAGCAGTTCTTC
CDR3aa: CASSFGFTDVGHNEQFF
v_gene: TRBV5-1
d_gene: .
abundance: .
j_gene: TRBJ2-1

CDR3nt: TGCGCCAGCAGCCAATGGTTCGAGGAGACCCAGTACTTC
CDR3aa: CASSQWFEETQYF
v_gene: TRBV4-3
d_gene: .
abundance: .
j_gene: TRBJ2-5

CDR3nt: TGTGCCAGCAACAGACAGGGGCCACCCTACGAGCAGTACTTC
CDR3aa: CASNRQGPPYEQYF
v_gene: TRBV28
d_gene: TRBD1
abundance: .
j_gene: TRBJ2-7

CDR3nt: TGCGCCAGCAGCTGGGGCCGTTACAATGAGCAGTTCTTC
CDR3aa: CASSWGRYNEQFF
v_gene: TRBV5-1
d_gene: .
abundance: .
j_gene: TRBJ2-1

CDR3nt: TGCAGCGTGGCCGGACAAAGGAGCGTATTTAACTATGGCTACACCTTC
CDR3aa: CSVAGQRSVFNYGYTF
v_gene: TRBV29-1
d_gene: .
abundance: .
j_gene: TRBJ1-2

CDR3nt: TGTGCCAGCAGCCAAGGGGGCAGGGTCACCCAGGAGCGGGAAGCCAAAAACATTCAGTACTTC
CDR3aa: CASSQGGRVTQEREAKNIQYF
v_gene: TRBV14
d_gene: TRBD2
abundance: once
j_gene: TRBJ2-4

CDR3nt: TGTGCCAGCAGCCCCAGACTGGAGACTGAAGCTTTCTTT
CDR3aa: CASSPRLETEAFF
v_gene: TRBV14
d_gene: .
abundance: .
j_gene: TRBJ1-1

CDR3nt: TGCGCCAGCAGCTTGACGACACGATCCTACGAGCAGTACTTC
CDR3aa: CASSLTTRSYEQYF
v_gene: TRBV5-1
d_gene: .
abundance: .
j_gene: TRBJ2-7

CDR3nt: TGTGCCAGCAGCGTAGTAGGCGGCCCCCAAGAGACCCAGTACTTC
CDR3aa: CASSVVGGPQETQYF
v_gene: TRBV9
d_gene: .
abundance: .
j_gene: TRBJ2-5

CDR3nt: TGTGCCTGGAGTGCCAAAGTCGCTGGGGCCAACGTCCTGACTTTC
CDR3aa: CAWSAKVAGANVLTF
v_gene: TRBV30
d_gene: .
abundance: .
j_gene: TRBJ2-6

CDR3nt: TGTGCCAGCTCCGACTCCACAGATACGCAGTATTTT
CDR3aa: CASSDSTDTQYF
v_gene: TRBV14
d_gene: .
abundance: .
j_gene: TRBJ2-3

CDR3nt: TGTGCCAGCAGTGACGGGCCGAAACGGAATGAGCAGTTCTTC
CDR3aa: CASSDGPKRNEQFF
v_gene: TRBV6-4
d_gene: .
abundance: .
j_gene: TRBJ2-1